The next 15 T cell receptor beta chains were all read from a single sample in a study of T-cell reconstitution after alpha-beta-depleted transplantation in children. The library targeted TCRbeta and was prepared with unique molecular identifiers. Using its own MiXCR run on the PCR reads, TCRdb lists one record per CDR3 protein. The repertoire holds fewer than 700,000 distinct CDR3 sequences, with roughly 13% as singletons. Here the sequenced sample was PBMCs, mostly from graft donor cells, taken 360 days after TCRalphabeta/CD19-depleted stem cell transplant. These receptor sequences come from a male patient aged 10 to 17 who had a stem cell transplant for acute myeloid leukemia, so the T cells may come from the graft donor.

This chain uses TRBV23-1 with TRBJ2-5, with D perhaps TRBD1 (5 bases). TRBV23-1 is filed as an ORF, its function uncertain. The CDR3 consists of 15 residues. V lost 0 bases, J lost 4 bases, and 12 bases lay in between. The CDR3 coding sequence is TGCGCCAGCAGTCAATCAGACAGCCGGAGAGAGACCCAGTACTTC. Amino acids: CASSQSDSRRETQYF.

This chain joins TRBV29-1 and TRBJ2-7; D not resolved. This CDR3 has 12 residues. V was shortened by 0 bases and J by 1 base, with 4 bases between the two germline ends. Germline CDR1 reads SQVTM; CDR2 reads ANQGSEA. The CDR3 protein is CSVEDGSYEQYF. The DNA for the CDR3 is TGCAGCGTTGAAGATGGGTCCTACGAGCAGTACTTC.

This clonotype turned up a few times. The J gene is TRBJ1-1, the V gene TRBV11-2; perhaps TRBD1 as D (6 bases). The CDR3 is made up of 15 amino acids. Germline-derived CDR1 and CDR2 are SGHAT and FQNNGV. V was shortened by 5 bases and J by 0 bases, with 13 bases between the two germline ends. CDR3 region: CASSPQGLVNTEAFF. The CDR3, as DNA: TGTGCCAGCAGCCCGCAGGGGTTAGTGAACACTGAAGCTTTCTTT.

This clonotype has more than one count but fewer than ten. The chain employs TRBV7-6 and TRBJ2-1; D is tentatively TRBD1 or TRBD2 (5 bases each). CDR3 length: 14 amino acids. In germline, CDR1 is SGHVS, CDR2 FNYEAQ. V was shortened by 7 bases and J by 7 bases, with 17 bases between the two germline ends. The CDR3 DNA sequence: TGTGCCAGCACCCCGGGGCACAGAGAGAATGAGCAGTTCTTC. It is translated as CASTPGHRENEQFF.

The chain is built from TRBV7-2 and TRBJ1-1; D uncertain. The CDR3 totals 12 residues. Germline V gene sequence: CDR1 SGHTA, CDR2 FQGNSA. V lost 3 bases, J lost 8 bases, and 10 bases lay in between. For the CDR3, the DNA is TGTGCCAGCAGCTTGGTTGCCAGGGAAGCTTTCTTT. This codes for CASSLVAREAFF.

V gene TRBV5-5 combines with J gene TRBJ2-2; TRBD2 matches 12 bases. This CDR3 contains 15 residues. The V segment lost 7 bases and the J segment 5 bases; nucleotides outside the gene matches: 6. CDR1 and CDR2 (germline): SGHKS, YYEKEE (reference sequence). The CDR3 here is CASHLAGGPTGELFF. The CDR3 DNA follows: TGTGCCAGCCATCTAGCGGGAGGGCCGACCGGGGAGCTGTTTTTT.

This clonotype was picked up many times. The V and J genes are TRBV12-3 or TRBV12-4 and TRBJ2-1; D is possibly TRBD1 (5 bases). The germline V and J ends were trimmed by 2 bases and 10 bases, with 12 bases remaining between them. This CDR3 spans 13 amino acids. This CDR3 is CASSLTGLTEQFF. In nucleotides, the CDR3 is TGTGCCAGCAGTTTAACAGGCCTCACAGAGCAGTTCTTC.

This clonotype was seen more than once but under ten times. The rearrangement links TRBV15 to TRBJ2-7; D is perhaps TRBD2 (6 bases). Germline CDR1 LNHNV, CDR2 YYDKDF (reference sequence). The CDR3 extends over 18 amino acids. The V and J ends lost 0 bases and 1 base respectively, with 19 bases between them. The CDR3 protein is CATSRDLPLAYISYEQYF. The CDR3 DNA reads TGTGCCACCAGCAGAGATCTACCGCTAGCGTATATATCCTACGAGCAGTACTTC.

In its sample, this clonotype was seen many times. CDR3 in amino acids: CSSPGGGLRGEQFF. CDR3 in DNA: TGCAGCTCACCTGGAGGGGGCTTGAGAGGTGAGCAGTTCTTC. The chain couples TRBV29-1 to TRBJ2-1, with D tentatively TRBD1 (7 bases). The V end was cut by 8 bases, the J end by 9 bases, with 23 bases between. The CDR3 sequence is 14 residues long. Germline assignment: CDR1 SQVTM and CDR2 ANQGSEA.

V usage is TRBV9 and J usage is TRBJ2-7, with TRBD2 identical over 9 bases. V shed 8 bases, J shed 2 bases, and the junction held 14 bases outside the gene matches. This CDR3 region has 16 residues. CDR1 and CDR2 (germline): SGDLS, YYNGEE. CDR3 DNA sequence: TGTGCCAGGCCGGAGGTAGCGGGAGTCCATCCCTACGAGCAGTACTTC. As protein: CARPEVAGVHPYEQYF.

The CDR3 DNA reads as TGTGCCAGCAGCTGGGGACAGGGAGAAAGCGAGCAGTACTTC. It translates to CASSWGQGESEQYF. The chain joins TRBV7-6 to TRBJ2-7, with TRBD1 matching 9 bases. The CDR3 has 14 residues. The V gene's germline CDR1 is SGHVS and CDR2 FNYEAQ. V lost 4 bases and J lost 6; bases outside the gene matches: 7.

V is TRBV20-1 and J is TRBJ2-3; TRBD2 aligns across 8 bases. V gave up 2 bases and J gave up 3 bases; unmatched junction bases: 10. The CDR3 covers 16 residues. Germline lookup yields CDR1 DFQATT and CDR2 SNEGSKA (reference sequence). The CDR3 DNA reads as TGCAGTGCTAGACGATCGGGACTAGTACGTACAGATACGCAGTATTTT. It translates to CSARRSGLVRTDTQYF.

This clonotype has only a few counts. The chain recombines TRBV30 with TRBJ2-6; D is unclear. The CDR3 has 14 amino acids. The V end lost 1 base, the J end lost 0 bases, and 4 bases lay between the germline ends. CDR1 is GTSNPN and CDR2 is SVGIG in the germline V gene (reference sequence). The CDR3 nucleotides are TGTGCCTGGAGTGGGATCTCTGGGGCCAACGTCCTGACTTTC. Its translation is CAWSGISGANVLTF.

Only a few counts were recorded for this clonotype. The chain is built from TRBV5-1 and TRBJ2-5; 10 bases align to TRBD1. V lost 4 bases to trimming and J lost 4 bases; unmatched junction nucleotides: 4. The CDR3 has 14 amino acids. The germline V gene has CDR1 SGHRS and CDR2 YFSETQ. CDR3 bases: TGCGCCAGCAGCGGTGACAGGGGGCTAGAGACCCAGTACTTC. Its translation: CASSGDRGLETQYF.

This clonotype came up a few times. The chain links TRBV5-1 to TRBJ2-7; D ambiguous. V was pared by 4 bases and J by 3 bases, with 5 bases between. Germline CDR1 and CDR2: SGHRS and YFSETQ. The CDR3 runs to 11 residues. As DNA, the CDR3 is TGCGCCAGCAGCGGTCACTACGAGCAGTACTTC. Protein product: CASSGHYEQYF.